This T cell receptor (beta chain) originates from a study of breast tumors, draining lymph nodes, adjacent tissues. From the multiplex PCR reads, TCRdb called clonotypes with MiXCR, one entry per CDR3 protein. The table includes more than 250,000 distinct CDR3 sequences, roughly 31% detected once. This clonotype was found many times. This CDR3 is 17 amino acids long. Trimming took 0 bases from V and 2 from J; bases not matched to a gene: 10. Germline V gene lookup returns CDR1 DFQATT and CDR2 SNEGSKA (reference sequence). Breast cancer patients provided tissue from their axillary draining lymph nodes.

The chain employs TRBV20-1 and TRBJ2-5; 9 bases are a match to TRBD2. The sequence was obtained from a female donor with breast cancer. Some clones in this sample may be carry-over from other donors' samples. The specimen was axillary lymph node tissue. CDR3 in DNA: TGCAGTGCTAGAGAGCGACCCGGACTAGCGTATCAAGAGACCCAGTACTTC. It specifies CSARERPGLAYQETQYF.